This T cell receptor (beta chain) was obtained from a study of blood T cells in healthy people across ages. This CDR3 has 13 residues. J was trimmed by 7 bases and V by 4 bases; bases with no gene match: 6. Looked up from germline, CDR1 is SGHDT and CDR2 is YYEEEE. Through a sample-barcoded 5' primer and a J-beta primer mix, a second PCR was run for roughly 6 to 11 cycles. One entry per CDR3 protein, called by TCRdb with MiXCR from the 5' RACE reads. The repertoire holds about 1.6 million distinct CDR3 sequences, about 31% seen once, with about 11% in the top ten. The rearrangement links TRBV5-6 to TRBJ2-7, with 9 bases aligning to TRBD1. Sequences were obtained from blood. The clonotype comes from a woman under 40 in good health. The CDR3 DNA follows: TGTGCCAGCAGCGCACAGGGGGCGGGGGAGCAGTACTTC. It specifies CASSAQGAGEQYF.